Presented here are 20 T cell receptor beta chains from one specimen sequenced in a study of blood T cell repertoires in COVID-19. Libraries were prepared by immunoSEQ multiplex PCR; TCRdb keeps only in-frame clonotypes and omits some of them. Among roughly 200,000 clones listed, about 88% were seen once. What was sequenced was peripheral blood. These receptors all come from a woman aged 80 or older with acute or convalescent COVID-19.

The CDR3 DNA follows: TGTGCCAGCAGCCCTGGACAGGTTAATCAGCCCCAGCATTTT. The encoded protein is CASSPGQVNQPQHF. J is TRBJ1-5 and V is TRBV7-9; TRBD1 matches at 7 bases. The ends lost 5 bases at V and 4 bases at J; junction bases unmatched: 5. Per the germline V gene, CDR1 is SEHNR and CDR2 is FQNEAQ (reference sequence). The CDR3 length is 14 residues.

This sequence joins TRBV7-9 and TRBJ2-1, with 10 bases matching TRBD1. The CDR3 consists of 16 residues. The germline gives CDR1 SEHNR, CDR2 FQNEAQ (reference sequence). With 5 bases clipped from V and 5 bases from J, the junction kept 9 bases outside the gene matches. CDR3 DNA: TGTGCCAGCAGCCGGACCGGGACAGGGGCTCACAATGAGCAGTTCTTC. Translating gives CASSRTGTGAHNEQFF.

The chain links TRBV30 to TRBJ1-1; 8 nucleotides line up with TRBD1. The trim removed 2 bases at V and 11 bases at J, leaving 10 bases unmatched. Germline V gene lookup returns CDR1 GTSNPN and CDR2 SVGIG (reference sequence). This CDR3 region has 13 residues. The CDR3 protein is CAWSRDRYYGAFF. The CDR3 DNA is TGTGCCTGGAGTCGGGACAGGTATTACGGGGCTTTCTTT. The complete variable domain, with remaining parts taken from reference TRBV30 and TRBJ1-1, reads SQTIHQWPATLVQPVGSPLSLECTVEGTSNPNLYWYRQAAGRGLQLLFYSVGIGQISSEVPQNLSASRPQDRQFILSSKKLLLSDSGFYLCAWSRDRYYGAFFGQGTRLTVV.

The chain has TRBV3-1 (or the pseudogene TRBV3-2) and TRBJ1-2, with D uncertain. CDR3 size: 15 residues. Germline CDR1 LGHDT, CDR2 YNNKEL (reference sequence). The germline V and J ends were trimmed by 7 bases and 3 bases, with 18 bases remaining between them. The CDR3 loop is CASIPLVPGDYGYTF. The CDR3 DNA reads TGTGCCAGCATTCCCCTGGTCCCCGGGGACTATGGCTACACCTTC.

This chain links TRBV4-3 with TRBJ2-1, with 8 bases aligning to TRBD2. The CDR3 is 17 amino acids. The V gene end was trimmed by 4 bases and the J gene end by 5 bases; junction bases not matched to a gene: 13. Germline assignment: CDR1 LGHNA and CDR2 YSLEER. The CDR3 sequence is CASSPRGKTSVHNEQFF. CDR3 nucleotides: TGCGCCAGCAGCCCGAGGGGAAAGACTAGCGTCCACAATGAGCAGTTCTTC.

CDR3 bases: TGTGCCACACAAGACCGGGCCACGGGAGGCTACACCTTC. This encodes CATQDRATGGYTF. This chain connects TRBV24-1 to TRBJ1-2; D is unclear. V was trimmed by 10 bases and J by 8 bases, leaving 19 bases between them. There are 13 residues in the CDR3. Germline V lookup: CDR1 KGHDR, CDR2 SFDVKD.

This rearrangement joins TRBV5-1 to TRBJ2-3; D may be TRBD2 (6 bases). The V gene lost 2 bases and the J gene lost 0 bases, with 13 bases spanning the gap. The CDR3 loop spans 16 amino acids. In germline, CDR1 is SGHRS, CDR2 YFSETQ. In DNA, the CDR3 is TGCGCCAGCAGCTTCGGACTAACTACTAGCACAGATACGCAGTATTTT. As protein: CASSFGLTTSTDTQYF.

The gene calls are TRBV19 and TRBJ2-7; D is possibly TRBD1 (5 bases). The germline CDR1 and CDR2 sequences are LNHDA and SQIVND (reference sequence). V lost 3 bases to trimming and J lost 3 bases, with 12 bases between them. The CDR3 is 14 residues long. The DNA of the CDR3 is TGTGCCAGTAGTATCAGGCAGGGCGTCTACGAGCAGTACTTC. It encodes CASSIRQGVYEQYF.

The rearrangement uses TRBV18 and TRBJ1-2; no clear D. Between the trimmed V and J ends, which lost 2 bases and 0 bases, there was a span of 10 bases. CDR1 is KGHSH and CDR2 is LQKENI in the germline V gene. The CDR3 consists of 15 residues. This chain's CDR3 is CASSPSGVTNYGYTF. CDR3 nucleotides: TGTGCCAGCTCACCAAGTGGAGTGACTAACTATGGCTACACCTTC. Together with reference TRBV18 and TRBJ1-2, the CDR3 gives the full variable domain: NAGVMQNPRHLVRRRGQEARLRCSPMKGHSHVYWYRQLPEEGLKFMVYLQKENIIDESGMPKERFSAEFPKEGPSILRIQQVVRGDSAAYFCASSPSGVTNYGYTFGSGTRLTVV.

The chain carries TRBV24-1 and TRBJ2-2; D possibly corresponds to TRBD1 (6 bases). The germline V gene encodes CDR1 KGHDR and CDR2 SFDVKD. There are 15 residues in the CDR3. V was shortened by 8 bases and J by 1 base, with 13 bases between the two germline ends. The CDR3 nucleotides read TGTGCCACCACTCACGGGACACGGAACACCGGGGAGCTGTTTTTT. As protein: CATTHGTRNTGELFF.

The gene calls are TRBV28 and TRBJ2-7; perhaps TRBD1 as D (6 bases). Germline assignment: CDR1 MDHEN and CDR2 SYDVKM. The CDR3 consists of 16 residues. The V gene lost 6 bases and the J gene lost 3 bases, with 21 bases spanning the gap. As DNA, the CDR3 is TGTGCCAGCAGGGGGGCAGATGGGGGCCCCAACTACGAGCAGTACTTC. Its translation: CASRGADGGPNYEQYF. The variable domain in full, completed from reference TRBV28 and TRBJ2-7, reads DVKVTQSSRYLVKRTGEKVFLECVQDMDHENMFWYRQDPGLGLRLIYFSYDVKMKEKGDIPEGYSVSREKKERFSLILESASTNQTSMYLCASRGADGGPNYEQYFGPGTRLTVT.

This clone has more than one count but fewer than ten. CDR3 protein: CASSLTGEIEAFF. As DNA, the CDR3 is TGTGCCAGCAGCTTAACAGGGGAGATCGAAGCTTTCTTT. This chain connects TRBV7-9 to TRBJ1-1; 7 bases map to TRBD1. Germline trimming cut 2 bases from V and 8 bases from J; bases unmatched to any gene: 5. The CDR3 is made up of 13 amino acids. CDR1 SEHNR and CDR2 FQNEAQ come from the germline V gene (reference sequence).

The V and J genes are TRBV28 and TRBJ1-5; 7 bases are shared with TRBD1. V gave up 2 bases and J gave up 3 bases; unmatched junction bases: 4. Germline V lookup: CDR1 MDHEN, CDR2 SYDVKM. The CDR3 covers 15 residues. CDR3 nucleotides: TGTGCCAGCAGTTTACGGGGACAGTTCAATCAGCCCCAGCATTTT. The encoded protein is CASSLRGQFNQPQHF.

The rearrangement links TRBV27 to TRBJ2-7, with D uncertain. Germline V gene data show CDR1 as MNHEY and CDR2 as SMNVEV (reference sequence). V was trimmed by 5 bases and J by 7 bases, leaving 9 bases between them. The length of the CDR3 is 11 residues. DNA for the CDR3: TGTGCCAGCAGTCCCCCCAGGGAGCAGTACTTC. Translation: CASSPPREQYF.

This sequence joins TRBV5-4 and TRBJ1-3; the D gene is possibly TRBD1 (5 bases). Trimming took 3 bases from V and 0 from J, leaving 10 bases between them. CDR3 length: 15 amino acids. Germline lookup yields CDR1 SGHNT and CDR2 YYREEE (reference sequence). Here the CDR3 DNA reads TGTGCCAGCAGCTATACAGGAGTCTCTGGAAACACCATATATTTT. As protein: CASSYTGVSGNTIYF.

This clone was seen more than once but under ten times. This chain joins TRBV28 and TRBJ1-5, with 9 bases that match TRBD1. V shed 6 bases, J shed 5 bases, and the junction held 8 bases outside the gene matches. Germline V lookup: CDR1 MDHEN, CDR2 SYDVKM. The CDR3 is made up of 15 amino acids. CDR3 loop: CASSSGTGPYQPQHF. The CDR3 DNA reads TGTGCCAGCAGCTCCGGGACAGGGCCTTATCAGCCCCAGCATTTT. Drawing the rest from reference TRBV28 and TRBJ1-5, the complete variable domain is DVKVTQSSRYLVKRTGEKVFLECVQDMDHENMFWYRQDPGLGLRLIYFSYDVKMKEKGDIPEGYSVSREKKERFSLILESASTNQTSMYLCASSSGTGPYQPQHFGDGTRLSIL.

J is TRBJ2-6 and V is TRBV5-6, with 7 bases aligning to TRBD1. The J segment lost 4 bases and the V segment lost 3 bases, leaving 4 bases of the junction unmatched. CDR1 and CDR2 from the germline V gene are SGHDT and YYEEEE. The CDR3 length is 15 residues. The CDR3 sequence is CASSSTGAGANVLTF. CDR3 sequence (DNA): TGTGCCAGCAGCTCTACAGGGGCAGGGGCCAACGTCCTGACTTTC.

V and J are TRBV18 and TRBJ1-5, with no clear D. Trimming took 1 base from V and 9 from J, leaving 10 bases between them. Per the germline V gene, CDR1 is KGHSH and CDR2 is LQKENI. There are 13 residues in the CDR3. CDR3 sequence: CASSPQGGLPQHF. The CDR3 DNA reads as TGTGCCAGCTCACCACAGGGCGGGCTGCCCCAGCATTTT.

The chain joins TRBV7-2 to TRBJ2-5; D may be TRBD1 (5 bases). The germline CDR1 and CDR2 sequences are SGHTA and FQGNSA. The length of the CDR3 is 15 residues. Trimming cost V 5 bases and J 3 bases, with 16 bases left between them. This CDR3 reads CASSLRNGQEETQYF. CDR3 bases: TGTGCCAGCAGCCTTAGGAACGGACAAGAAGAGACCCAGTACTTC.

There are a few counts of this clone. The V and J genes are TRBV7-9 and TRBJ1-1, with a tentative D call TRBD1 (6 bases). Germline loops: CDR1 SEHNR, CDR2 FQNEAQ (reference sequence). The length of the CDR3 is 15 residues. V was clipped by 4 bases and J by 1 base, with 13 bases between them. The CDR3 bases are TGTGCCAGCAGCTCCCAGGGGATGGGGAACACTGAAGCTTTCTTT. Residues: CASSSQGMGNTEAFF.